This TCR beta chain was recovered during a study of cytomegalovirus exposure and HLA in healthy donors (dated by TCRdb to 2016 to 2017). Notes on the research overall: In an earlier analysis of about 560 of the donors, 276 Gb of sequence data and 117 million unique TCR beta sequences from roughly 180 million T cells were reported. An early release covering 500 to 750 HLA-typed donors comprised approximately 290 gigabases of sequencing data and around 80 million unique TCR sequences. Of the roughly 400 genotyped donors, about 80% fell in the genetic ancestry cluster associated with self-reported Caucasian donors. The study aimed to test whether cataloging public T cell receptors could reveal signatures of past pathogen exposure. The study used immunosequencing to profile the T cell repertoires of about 670 subjects and linked those repertoires to cytomegalovirus serostatus. In addition to the first cohort of 666 subjects, a separate validation cohort of 120 different subjects was used. High-throughput TCR immunosequencing, statistical association of individual TCRs with disease status, and machine learning were combined to predict cytomegalovirus infection status. A later analysis re-examined previously published TCR beta repertoires from just over 650 donors and added high-resolution HLA genotyping to investigate patterns of TCR occurrence. In the later analysis, no new phenotypic data were used to find candidate immune exposures; instead, reliance was placed on TCR beta sequences and their occurrence across donors. An earlier analysis of approximately 640 of the donors applied high-throughput TCR beta sequencing to assess whether each TCR beta V gene segment acted as functional or pseudogenic. Donor age, sex, ethnicity and CMV serostatus were compiled together with the repertoire data. Genome-wide SNP genotypes for about three fifths of the 666 donors were used in a later genetic analysis, which treated that subset as a discovery cohort. Every discovery cohort repertoire had been produced on one sequencing platform. HLA typing covered class I and class II loci at four-digit resolution. Typing coverage varied by locus: roughly 629-630 donors for A, B, C, DRB1 and DQB1; 500 to 550 for DQA1; over 600 for DPA1; 450 to 480 for DPB1. Four or five DR-DQ haplotypes were handled as single units for association and clustering because linkage in the cohort was strong. Among almost 400 genotyped donors of the cohort, an average of roughly 240,000 unique TCR beta nucleotide sequences were sequenced per donor, roughly a sixth of them non-productive. Points the paper makes about the study in general: CMV serostatus was the only immune exposure information available for the cohort. The authors suggested that the approach could potentially be extended to other disease states and immunological phenotypes. Most TCR sequences were seen in very few donors, while some public TCRs were found in many individuals. According to a later genetic analysis, donors in an Asian-associated ancestry cluster had fewer N-insertions in productive TCRs than the approximately 610-donor mean. A few of the identified cytomegalovirus-associated TCR beta chains were confirmed in vitro to be specific for cytomegalovirus antigens. A further reported finding was that TCR beta sequences accurately predicted the HLA-A and HLA-B alleles for most subjects in the first cohort. When HLA alleles, especially DR and DQ, strongly co-occurred, attributing TCR associations to individual alleles was difficult. In a later analysis, HLA-associated TCR beta chains showed more clonal expansion and lower generation probabilities than non-associated chains that were equally common. In a later analysis, some 17,000 TCR beta sequences were associated with specific HLA alleles at a false discovery rate of 0.05. In a later analysis, most CMV-associated TCR beta chains were found to appear HLA-restricted, with HLA associations seemingly driven largely by CMV exposure. A later analysis found that TCR association rates varied across HLA loci, with DRB1 alleles showing the most associated TCRs and HLA-C alleles the fewest. Sequencing depth was assumed to be roughly uniform across donors in the presence/absence analyses, though that assumption may not hold. Because HLA typing was missing for some donors at each locus, association tests included only the typed subset. A later analysis reported that several top co-occurrence clusters appeared linked to parvovirus B19, influenza, CMV and Epstein-Barr virus. V-gene and J-gene trimming of TCR beta chains was associated with a missense DCLRE1C variant in a later genetic analysis, and the association was replicated in an independent cohort. The study gave a list of 150 to 200 TCR beta chains associated with cytomegalovirus. In an earlier analysis of 450 to 750 of the donors, most TCR beta V segments appeared in productive rearrangements about 90% or about 30% of the time, broadly matching IMGT annotations. Cytomegalovirus status was reported to be diagnosed by the classifier with high specificity and sensitivity in both the original and validation cohorts. Correlated functional status among segregating V segments might reflect linkage disequilibrium, but an unknown experimental factor could not be ruled out. A cluster of highly shared sequence variants was judged likely to be a technical artifact of the sequencing pipeline. In this cohort, only TCR beta chains were sequenced, and detectable features were limited by the absence of alpha or paired-chain data. Some IMGT-functional V segments, including TRBV6-2 and TRBV6-3, could not be told apart with the 87-base-pair reads, so those segments were excluded. Because counts were too low, around 18 rarely observed V segments, including chromosome 9 orphons, were left out of the earlier analysis of 587 of the donors.

V is reduced by 4 bases and J by 5 bases, leaving a spacing of 19 bases between them. CDR1 SGHDN and CDR2 FVKESK are derived from the germline V gene. The CDR3, cysteine through phenylalanine, is 16 amino acids long. Kept here is only the CDR3 DNA, which spans 48 bases and is read in frame from base 1. Libraries were constructed by the immunoSEQ multiplex PCR assay. The multiplex PCR relied on a mix of 60 forward primers for TCR Vbeta segments and 13 reverse primers for TCR Jbeta segments. Amplification of the CDR3 region of rearranged TCR beta genes was performed with a multiplex PCR assay on genomic DNA. Amplified TCR beta libraries were sequenced as 87-base-pair reads on the Illumina HiSeq System. On the authors' methods: A later analysis tallied roughly 80 million unique TCR beta chains across the 666 repertoires, and some 10 million of those chains were shared by two or more donors. A nearest-neighbor algorithm error-corrected the raw reads and collapsed the reads into unique sequences, merging closely related sequences to remove PCR and sequencing errors. To assign V, D and J gene segments, CDR3 sequences were aligned to IMGT reference sequences. For a sequence to be retained, at least a six-nucleotide match to both a V gene segment and a J gene segment was required. A rearrangement counted as productive if the CDR3 had no stop codons and remained in frame with V and J, and every other rearrangement counted as non-productive. CDR3 was defined by IMGT convention, running from the second conserved V-encoded cysteine to the conserved J-encoded phenylalanine. In an earlier analysis of around 540 of the donors, sequences lacking an unambiguous match to a single V gene segment were excluded. In an earlier analysis of 587 of the donors, V segments were called functional above 56.7% productive rearrangements and were called segregating when the between-donor standard deviation exceeded 5%. To diagnose cytomegalovirus status from the catalog of TCR beta chain sequences, a statistical classification framework was built. In a later analysis, V and J genes were assigned by comparing TCR nucleotide sequences against IMGT/GENE-DB human TR gene sequences. A later analysis assigned CDR3 sequences and most-parsimonious VDJ recombination scenarios with the TCRdist pipeline. A later analysis defined each TCR beta chain by its CDR3 amino acid sequence plus V-gene family, and excluded reads lacking a unique V-gene family. A later analysis removed nearly 600 highly shared, low-generation-probability nucleotide sequences to deal with suspected cross-contamination and a sequencing artifact. A later analysis calculated a clonal expansion index for each public chain from normalized within-repertoire ranks of inferred template counts. Generation probabilities in a later analysis came from a VDJ recombination model fitted to out-of-frame rearrangements, and those results were checked against IGoR. A later analysis scored TCR-TCR, TCR-HLA and TCR-CMV co-occurrence with hypergeometric tests, applying a repertoire-size bias correction to TCR pairs. A later analysis estimated false discovery rates by permuting HLA or CMV assignments 20 times. In a later analysis, co-occurring TCRs were grouped using DBSCAN, and TCRdist sequence similarity was added for clustering within HLA-allele-positive subsets. Co-occurrence clustering excluded repertoires with fewer than 30,000 or more than 120,000 public chains, plus five with anomalous nucleotide sharing. TCRdb limited this immuneACCESS table to in-frame rearrangements with V and J called. A share of clones is missing; checked studies link under half to unresolved V genes, and the rest is unexplained. The D gene and trimming were derived from the DNA, and the V and J assignments and clone size from that table. This sample holds 100,000 to 140,000 clones; under 85% were observed only once. The ten largest clones add up to more than 4% of the sample.

The cohort comprised 710 or so healthy bone marrow donors. Cohort members were all nominally healthy when sampled, although unrecorded immune exposures were likely present. The donor tested CMV seronegative and was one of the 352 seronegative cohort members. Each donor provided a peripheral blood sample, and peripheral blood mononuclear cells were used for TCR beta sequencing. Genomic DNA extraction from the blood cell samples was performed with the Qiagen DNeasy Blood Extraction Kit. As for this clone: Its antigen remains unidentified. No per-base quality is available; no much larger clone lies one base away.

The source of this sequence is a male donor in good health and CMV-seronegative. Rearrangement joined TRBV14 to TRBJ2-3; the D gene is possibly TRBD2, with 5 bases matching. Sequenced material: PBMCs. The CDR3 region reads CASSPQDSGIIDTQYF. The base sequence is TGTGCCAGCAGCCCCCAGGACTCGGGAATCATAGATACGCAGTATTTT. This CDR3, with the reference TRBV14 and TRBJ2-3 proteins standing in past its ends, gives the full variable domain EAGVTQFPSHSVIEKGQTVTLRCDPISGHDNLYWYRRVMGKEIKFLLHFVKESKQDESGMPNNRFLAERTGGTYSTLKVQPAELEDSGVYFCASSPQDSGIIDTQYFGPGTRLTVL.